One sample yielded the 3 T cell receptor beta chains listed below, sequenced in a study of cytotoxic CD8 clonotypes in ibrutinib-treated CLL. TCRdb's copy holds only in-frame clones and misses some; the assay was immunoSEQ multiplex PCR. Here the sample spans approximately 32,000 clones, roughly 49% being singletons. The specimen comprised PBMCs, sampled before ibrutinib treatment. The receptors were gathered from a human donor with chronic lymphocytic leukemia.

The V and J genes are TRBV27 and TRBJ1-6; the match to TRBD1 covers 8 bases. Losses at the gene ends were 4 bases for V and 8 bases for J; bases not matched to a gene: 7. Germline loops: CDR1 MNHEY, CDR2 SMNVEV (reference sequence). The length of the CDR3 is 15 residues. Here the CDR3 DNA reads TGTGCCAGCAGTTGGACAGGGCGGGGGGATTCACCCCTCCACTTT. Translating it yields CASSWTGRGDSPLHF.

This clone has more than one count but fewer than ten. The genes are TRBV18 and TRBJ2-7; maybe TRBD2 (5 bases). Trimming removed 0 bases at V and 2 bases at J, with 8 bases between. Germline-derived CDR1 and CDR2 are KGHSH and LQKENI. The CDR3 is made up of 14 amino acids. The DNA of the CDR3 is TGTGCCAGCTCACCACCAACGGGGACCTACGAGCAGTACTTC. Residues: CASSPPTGTYEQYF. The full variable domain, in which reference TRBV18 and TRBJ2-7 provide the parts outside the CDR3, is NAGVMQNPRHLVRRRGQEARLRCSPMKGHSHVYWYRQLPEEGLKFMVYLQKENIIDESGMPKERFSAEFPKEGPSILRIQQVVRGDSAAYFCASSPPTGTYEQYFGPGTRLTVT.

This clone was seen a few times. The chain recombines TRBV6-6 with TRBJ1-3, with a possible D match to TRBD1 (5 bases). Trimming cost V 6 bases and J 2 bases, with 17 bases left between them. Per the germline V gene, CDR1 is MNHNY and CDR2 is SVGAGI (reference sequence). The CDR3 covers 16 residues. The chain's CDR3 is CASSQSSGNPGNTIYF. The CDR3 coding sequence is TGTGCCAGCAGCCAATCCTCAGGGAATCCTGGAAACACCATATATTTT.